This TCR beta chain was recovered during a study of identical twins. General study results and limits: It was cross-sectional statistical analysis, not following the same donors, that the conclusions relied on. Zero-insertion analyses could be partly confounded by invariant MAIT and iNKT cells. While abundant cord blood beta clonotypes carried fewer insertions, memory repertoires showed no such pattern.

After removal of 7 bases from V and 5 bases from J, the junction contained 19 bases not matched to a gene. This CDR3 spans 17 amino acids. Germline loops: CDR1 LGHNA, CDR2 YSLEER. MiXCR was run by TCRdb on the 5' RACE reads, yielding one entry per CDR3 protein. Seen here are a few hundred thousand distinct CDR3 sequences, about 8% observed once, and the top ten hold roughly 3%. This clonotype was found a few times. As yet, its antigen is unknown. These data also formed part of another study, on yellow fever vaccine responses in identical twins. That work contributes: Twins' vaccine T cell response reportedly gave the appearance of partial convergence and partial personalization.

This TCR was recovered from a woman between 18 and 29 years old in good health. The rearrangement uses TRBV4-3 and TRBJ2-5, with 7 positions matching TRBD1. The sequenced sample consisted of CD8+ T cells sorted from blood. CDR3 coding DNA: TGCGCCAGCACATCGACATTTGGGACAGCCTGGGGGGAGACCCAGTACTTC. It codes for CASTSTFGTAWGETQYF.